This record concerns one TCR beta chain sequence. Antigen specificity is unknown. These data originate in a study of T cell responses to AZD1222 COVID-19 vaccine. General study points: Of the AZD1222 recipients, only 5 or 6 were seropositive at baseline. Nearly half of spike-specific TCRs reportedly go after variant regions that carry no mutations.

Germline CDR1 is SGHDT and CDR2 is YYEEEE. The CDR3 spans 16 residues. The germline V and J ends were trimmed by 2 bases and 4 bases, with 16 bases remaining between them. Some clones are missing from TCRdb's copy, which holds only in-frame ones; the method was immunoSEQ multiplex PCR. The sample consists of more than 95,000 clones, about 91% of them appearing once. Second-dose timings of about 4 or about 12 weeks were pooled. This TCR derives from an adult who received the AZD1222 COVID-19 vaccine. The input for sequencing was peripheral blood, taken 28 days after the second AZD1222 dose. The chain employs TRBV5-6 and TRBJ2-1; no clear D. CDR3 sequence (DNA): TGTGCCAGCAGCTTAGTTGTTAGCAATTTTTACAATGAGCAGTTCTTC. Residues: CASSLVVSNFYNEQFF.